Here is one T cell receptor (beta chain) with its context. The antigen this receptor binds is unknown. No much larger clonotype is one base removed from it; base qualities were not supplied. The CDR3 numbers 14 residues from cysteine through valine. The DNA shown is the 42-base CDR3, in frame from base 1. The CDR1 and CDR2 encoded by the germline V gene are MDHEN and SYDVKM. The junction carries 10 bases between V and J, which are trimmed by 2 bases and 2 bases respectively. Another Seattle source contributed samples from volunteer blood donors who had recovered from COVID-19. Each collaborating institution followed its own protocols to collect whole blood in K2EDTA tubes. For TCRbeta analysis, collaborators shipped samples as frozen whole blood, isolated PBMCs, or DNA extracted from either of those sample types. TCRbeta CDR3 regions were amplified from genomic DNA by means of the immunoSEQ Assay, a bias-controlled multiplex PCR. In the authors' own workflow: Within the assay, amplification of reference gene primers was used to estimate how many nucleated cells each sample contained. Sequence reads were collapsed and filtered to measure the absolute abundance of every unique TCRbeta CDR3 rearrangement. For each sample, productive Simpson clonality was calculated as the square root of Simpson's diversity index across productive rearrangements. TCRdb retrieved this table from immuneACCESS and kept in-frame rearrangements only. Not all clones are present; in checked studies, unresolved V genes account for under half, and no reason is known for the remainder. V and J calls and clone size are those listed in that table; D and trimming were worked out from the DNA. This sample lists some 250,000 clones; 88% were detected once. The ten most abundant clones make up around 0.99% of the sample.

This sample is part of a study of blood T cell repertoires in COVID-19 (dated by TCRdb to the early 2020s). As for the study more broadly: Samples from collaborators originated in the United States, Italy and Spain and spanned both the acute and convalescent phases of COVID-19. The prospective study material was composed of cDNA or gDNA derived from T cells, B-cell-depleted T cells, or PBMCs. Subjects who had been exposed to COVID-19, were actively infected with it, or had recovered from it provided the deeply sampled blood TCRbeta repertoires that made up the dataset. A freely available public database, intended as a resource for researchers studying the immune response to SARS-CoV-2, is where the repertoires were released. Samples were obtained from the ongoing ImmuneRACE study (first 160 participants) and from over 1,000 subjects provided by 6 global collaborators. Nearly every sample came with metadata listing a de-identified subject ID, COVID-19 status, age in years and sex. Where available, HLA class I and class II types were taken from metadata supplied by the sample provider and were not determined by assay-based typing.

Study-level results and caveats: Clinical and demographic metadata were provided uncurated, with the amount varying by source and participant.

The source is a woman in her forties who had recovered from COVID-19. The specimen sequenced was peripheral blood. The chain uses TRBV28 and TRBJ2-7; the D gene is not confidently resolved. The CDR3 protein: CASSLGQPPYEQYV. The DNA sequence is TGTGCCAGCAGTTTAGGGCAGCCCCCCTACGAGCAGTACGTC.